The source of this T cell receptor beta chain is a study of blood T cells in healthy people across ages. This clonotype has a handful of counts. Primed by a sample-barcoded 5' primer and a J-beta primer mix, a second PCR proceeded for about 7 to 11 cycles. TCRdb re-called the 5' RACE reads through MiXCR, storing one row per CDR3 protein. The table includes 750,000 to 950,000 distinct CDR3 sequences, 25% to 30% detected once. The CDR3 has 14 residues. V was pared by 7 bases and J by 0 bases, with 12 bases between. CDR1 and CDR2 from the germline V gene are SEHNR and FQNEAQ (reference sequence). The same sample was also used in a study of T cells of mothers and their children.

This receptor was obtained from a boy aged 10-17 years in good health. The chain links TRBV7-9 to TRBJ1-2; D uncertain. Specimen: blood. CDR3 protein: CASTFQTSNYGYTF. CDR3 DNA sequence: TGTGCCAGCACCTTCCAGACATCTAACTATGGCTACACCTTC.